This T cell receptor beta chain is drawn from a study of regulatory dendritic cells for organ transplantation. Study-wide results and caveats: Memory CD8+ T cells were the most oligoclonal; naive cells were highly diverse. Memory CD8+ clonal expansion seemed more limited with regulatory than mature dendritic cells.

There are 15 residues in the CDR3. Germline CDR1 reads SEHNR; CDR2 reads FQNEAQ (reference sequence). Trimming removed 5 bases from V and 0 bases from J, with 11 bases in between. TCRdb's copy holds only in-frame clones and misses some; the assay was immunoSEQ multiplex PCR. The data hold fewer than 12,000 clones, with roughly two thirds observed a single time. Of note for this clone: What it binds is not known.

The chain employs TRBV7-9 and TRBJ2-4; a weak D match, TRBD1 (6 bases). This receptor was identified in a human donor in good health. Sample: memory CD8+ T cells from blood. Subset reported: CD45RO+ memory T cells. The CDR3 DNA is TGTGCCAGCAGCCGACAGGCTATAGCCAAAAACATTCAGTACTTC. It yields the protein CASSRQAIAKNIQYF.